The rows below give T cell receptor beta chains drawn from one sample of a study of cytomegalovirus exposure and HLA in healthy donors. Profiling relied on immunoSEQ multiplex PCR, and the TCRdb table lists in-frame clones only, not all of them. The table lists about 180,000 clones, 70% to 85% of them singletons. The sample consisted of PBMCs. The receptors come from a woman aged 55-69 years in good health and CMV-seropositive. The CDR3 runs from the conserved cysteine through the conserved F or W. Fields, in order: J gene, V gene, D gene, clone size, CDR3 DNA, CDR3 protein. A D gene is named only where the DNA matches it firmly. Size tells how often a clone was seen (once, few, many) or the class of an expanded clone, and some rows leave it out.

J gene: TRBJ1-2; V gene: TRBV4-3; D gene: TRBD1; clone size: .; CDR3 DNA: TGCGCCAGCAGCCAAAGCGGGACAGGGGTCTATGGCTACACCTTC; CDR3 protein: CASSQSGTGVYGYTF
J gene: TRBJ1-1; V gene: TRBV11-3; D gene: .; clone size: .; CDR3 DNA: TGTGCCAGCAGCTCCGGGGGTGGAGCCACTGAAGCTTTCTTT; CDR3 protein: CASSSGGGATEAFF
J gene: TRBJ2-2; V gene: TRBV11-3; D gene: .; clone size: .; CDR3 DNA: TGTGCCAGCAGCTTCAGTTACACCGGGGAGCTGTTTTTT; CDR3 protein: CASSFSYTGELFF
J gene: TRBJ2-2; V gene: TRBV6-6; D gene: TRBD2; clone size: once; CDR3 DNA: TGTGGGGGGGGTTCGACAGCCGTAACGAACACCGGGGAGCTGTTTTTT; CDR3 protein: CGGGSTAVTNTGELFF
J gene: TRBJ2-5; V gene: TRBV27; D gene: .; clone size: .; CDR3 DNA: TGTGCCAGCAGTTTAAATTCTGCGCTAGCCGGGGAGACCCAGTACTTC; CDR3 protein: CASSLNSALAGETQYF
J gene: TRBJ1-2; V gene: TRBV2; D gene: TRBD1; clone size: .; CDR3 DNA: TGTGCCAGCAGGCTGGACAGGCATAACTATGGCTACACCTTC; CDR3 protein: CASRLDRHNYGYTF
J gene: TRBJ1-5; V gene: TRBV27; D gene: TRBD1; clone size: few; CDR3 DNA: TGTGCCAGCAGAAAAGGGCCAGGGGGTAATCAGCCCCAGCATTTT; CDR3 protein: CASRKGPGGNQPQHF
J gene: TRBJ2-7; V gene: TRBV18; D gene: TRBD1; clone size: .; CDR3 DNA: TGTGCCAGCTCACCACCGGCAGACAGGGACGAGCAGTACTTC; CDR3 protein: CASSPPADRDEQYF
J gene: TRBJ1-2; V gene: TRBV7-9; D gene: TRBD1; clone size: medium-sized; CDR3 DNA: TGTGCCAGCAGCTTAGGGGGACAGGGAGCGCTCCTCTATGGCTACACCTTC; CDR3 protein: CASSLGGQGALLYGYTF
J gene: TRBJ1-3; V gene: TRBV30; D gene: .; clone size: .; CDR3 DNA: TGTGCCTCCGCGACTTCTGGAAACACCATATATTTT; CDR3 protein: CASATSGNTIYF
J gene: TRBJ2-1; V gene: TRBV5-1; D gene: TRBD1; clone size: .; CDR3 DNA: TGCGCCAGCAGCTTGACAGGGGCGATTGAGCAGTTCTTC; CDR3 protein: CASSLTGAIEQFF
J gene: TRBJ2-3; V gene: TRBV4-2; D gene: TRBD2; clone size: .; CDR3 DNA: TGTGCCAGCAGCCAAGAGGCGGGAGATAGGACAGATACGCAGTATTTT; CDR3 protein: CASSQEAGDRTDTQYF
J gene: TRBJ1-1; V gene: TRBV5-1; D gene: .; clone size: .; CDR3 DNA: TGCGCCAGCACATCTCAGGGGAACACTGAAGCTTTCTTT; CDR3 protein: CASTSQGNTEAFF
J gene: TRBJ2-3; V gene: TRBV20-1; D gene: TRBD2; clone size: .; CDR3 DNA: TGCAGTGCCGAGCGGGGGAAATTT; CDR3 protein: CSAERGKF
J gene: TRBJ1-1; V gene: TRBV7-6; D gene: TRBD1; clone size: .; CDR3 DNA: TGTGCCAGCAGCTTAGCGACAGGGGAGGAATGGAGGAACACTGAAGCTTTCTTT; CDR3 protein: CASSLATGEEWRNTEAFF
J gene: TRBJ2-1; V gene: TRBV6-4; D gene: TRBD2; clone size: .; CDR3 DNA: TGTGCCAGCAGTGATGGCGGGGGGGGAGATGAGCAGTTCTTC; CDR3 protein: CASSDGGGGDEQFF
J gene: TRBJ2-7; V gene: TRBV19; D gene: .; clone size: .; CDR3 DNA: TGTGCCAGTAGTCCCGGTGGCGGGGACTCCTACGAGCAGTACTTC; CDR3 protein: CASSPGGGDSYEQYF
J gene: TRBJ2-2; V gene: TRBV5-4; D gene: TRBD1; clone size: .; CDR3 DNA: TGTGCCAGCAGCCCCGGACAGGCGAACACCGGGGAGCTGTTTTTT; CDR3 protein: CASSPGQANTGELFF
J gene: TRBJ1-5; V gene: TRBV28; D gene: .; clone size: .; CDR3 DNA: TGTGCCAGCATCAACCCCCCAGGCCATCAGCCCCAGCATTTT; CDR3 protein: CASINPPGHQPQHF
J gene: TRBJ2-3; V gene: TRBV7-9; D gene: TRBD1; clone size: .; CDR3 DNA: TGTGCCAGCAGCTCCGACCCAGGACAGGGAAGAGATACGCAGTATTTT; CDR3 protein: CASSSDPGQGRDTQYF
J gene: TRBJ1-2; V gene: TRBV27; D gene: TRBD1; clone size: .; CDR3 DNA: TGTGCCAGCAGTGCCCCAGGACAGGGGTGGGGCTACACCTTC; CDR3 protein: CASSAPGQGWGYTF
J gene: TRBJ2-1; V gene: TRBV9; D gene: .; clone size: .; CDR3 DNA: TGTGCCAGCAGCGTAGGGGACACGGTTTTAGAGCAGTTCTTC; CDR3 protein: CASSVGDTVLEQFF
J gene: TRBJ2-1; V gene: TRBV27; D gene: .; clone size: .; CDR3 DNA: TGTGCCAGCAGTTTGATGGTTGGAGCGGGTGAGCAGTTCTTC; CDR3 protein: CASSLMVGAGEQFF
J gene: TRBJ1-1; V gene: TRBV7-2; D gene: .; clone size: .; CDR3 DNA: TGTGCCAGCAGCTTACAGGGTGGCACTGAAGCTTTCTTT; CDR3 protein: CASSLQGGTEAFF
J gene: TRBJ2-7; V gene: TRBV29-1; D gene: .; clone size: .; CDR3 DNA: TGCAGCGTTGGTCGGGAGTCCTACGAGCAGTACTTC; CDR3 protein: CSVGRESYEQYF
J gene: TRBJ2-3; V gene: TRBV7-2; D gene: .; clone size: .; CDR3 DNA: TGTGCCAGCAGCCCCCCAGGGCAGCGCCGTGGAGATACGCAGTATTTT; CDR3 protein: CASSPPGQRRGDTQYF
J gene: TRBJ1-4; V gene: TRBV29-1; D gene: .; clone size: .; CDR3 DNA: TGCAGCGTTGATTCTGGGCTGGAACTGTTTTTT; CDR3 protein: CSVDSGLELFF
J gene: TRBJ2-6; V gene: TRBV30; D gene: .; clone size: .; CDR3 DNA: TGTGCCTGGCGACTTGTTGGCTCTGGGGCCAACGTCCTGACTTTC; CDR3 protein: CAWRLVGSGANVLTF
J gene: TRBJ2-7; V gene: TRBV6-6; D gene: .; clone size: .; CDR3 DNA: TGTGCCAGCAGTCGACAGTTCTCCTACGAGCAGTACTTC; CDR3 protein: CASSRQFSYEQYF
J gene: TRBJ2-2; V gene: TRBV30; D gene: .; clone size: .; CDR3 DNA: TGTGCCTGGAGTATGGGCATGACGGCCGGGGAGCTGTTTTTT; CDR3 protein: CAWSMGMTAGELFF
J gene: TRBJ1-1; V gene: TRBV4-1; D gene: TRBD1; clone size: .; CDR3 DNA: TGCGCCAGCAGCCAAGAGCCAACAGGGGGTAACACTGAAGCTTTCTTT; CDR3 protein: CASSQEPTGGNTEAFF
J gene: TRBJ1-1; V gene: TRBV28; D gene: .; clone size: .; CDR3 DNA: TGTGCCAGCAGTCCAGCCGGGTCGTTGGCTTTCTTT; CDR3 protein: CASSPAGSLAFF
J gene: TRBJ2-7; V gene: TRBV5-4; D gene: TRBD1; clone size: .; CDR3 DNA: TGTGCCAGCAGCGGCCGGGACAGGGATAGCGAGCAGTACTTC; CDR3 protein: CASSGRDRDSEQYF
J gene: TRBJ2-7; V gene: TRBV7-3; D gene: TRBD2; clone size: .; CDR3 DNA: TGTGCCAGCAGCCCCGGCGGGGGTCGGGAGCAGTACTTC; CDR3 protein: CASSPGGGREQYF
J gene: TRBJ1-4; V gene: TRBV29-1; D gene: .; clone size: .; CDR3 DNA: TGCAGCGCCGGACTGGGGAGTGATGAAAAACTGTTTTTT; CDR3 protein: CSAGLGSDEKLFF
J gene: TRBJ2-3; V gene: TRBV30; D gene: .; clone size: .; CDR3 DNA: TGTGCCTGGGGCACCCACAGCACAGATACGCAGTATTTT; CDR3 protein: CAWGTHSTDTQYF
J gene: TRBJ1-4; V gene: TRBV6-6; D gene: .; clone size: once; CDR3 DNA: TGTGCCAGCAGTTACGGAGCGTTTGCAACTAATGAAAAACTGTTTTTT; CDR3 protein: CASSYGAFATNEKLFF
J gene: TRBJ1-2; V gene: TRBV5-6; D gene: TRBD1; clone size: .; CDR3 DNA: TGTGCCAGCAGCGCACAGGGGTATGGCTACACCTTC; CDR3 protein: CASSAQGYGYTF
J gene: TRBJ2-1; V gene: TRBV30; D gene: TRBD2; clone size: .; CDR3 DNA: TGTGCCTGGAGTGTAGGGACTAGCGGGACTTACAATGAGCAGTTCTTC; CDR3 protein: CAWSVGTSGTYNEQFF
J gene: TRBJ2-5; V gene: TRBV5-1; D gene: TRBD1; clone size: .; CDR3 DNA: TGCGCCAGTGAGACGACAGGGACGGCTCACGAGACCCAGTACTTC; CDR3 protein: CASETTGTAHETQYF
J gene: TRBJ2-1; V gene: TRBV2; D gene: TRBD2; clone size: few; CDR3 DNA: TGTGCCAGCAGGACTAGCGGACACAATGAGCAGTTCTTC; CDR3 protein: CASRTSGHNEQFF
J gene: TRBJ2-6; V gene: TRBV30; D gene: .; clone size: few; CDR3 DNA: TGTGCCTGGAGTGTACGAGGTTCTGGGGCCAACGTCCTGACTTTC; CDR3 protein: CAWSVRGSGANVLTF
J gene: TRBJ1-6; V gene: TRBV28; D gene: .; clone size: few; CDR3 DNA: TGTGCCAGCAGTTTGCTGAGCTCCTATAATTCACCCCTCCACTTT; CDR3 protein: CASSLLSSYNSPLHF
J gene: TRBJ2-5; V gene: TRBV19; D gene: .; clone size: .; CDR3 DNA: TGTGCCAGTAGGAAAACAGGGAGAGGGGAGACCCAGTACTTC; CDR3 protein: CASRKTGRGETQYF
J gene: TRBJ2-5; V gene: TRBV5-6; D gene: .; clone size: .; CDR3 DNA: TGTGCCAGCAGCTGGGGGACTCTGGGGACCCAGTACTTC; CDR3 protein: CASSWGTLGTQYF
J gene: TRBJ1-3; V gene: TRBV11-3; D gene: .; clone size: once; CDR3 DNA: TGTGCCAGCAGCTTCTTATGGAAGGGGTTGTCTGGAAACACCATATATTTT; CDR3 protein: CASSFLWKGLSGNTIYF
J gene: TRBJ2-3; V gene: TRBV6-4; D gene: TRBD1; clone size: .; CDR3 DNA: TGTGCCAGCAGTGAAGGGGGCGCAGATACGCAGTATTTT; CDR3 protein: CASSEGGADTQYF
J gene: TRBJ1-5; V gene: TRBV5-4; D gene: TRBD1; clone size: .; CDR3 DNA: TGTGCCAGCAGCCGGGGGGGACAGGGAGGCAATCAGCCCCAGCATTTT; CDR3 protein: CASSRGGQGGNQPQHF
J gene: TRBJ1-1; V gene: TRBV20-1; D gene: .; clone size: .; CDR3 DNA: TGCAGTGCAGGTGGCAGGGGCCTGGCTTTCTTT; CDR3 protein: CSAGGRGLAFF
J gene: TRBJ2-1; V gene: TRBV19; D gene: .; clone size: few; CDR3 DNA: TGTGCCAGTAGTATCGAAAGCGGCGGCCCCCGGTTCTTC; CDR3 protein: CASSIESGGPRFF
J gene: TRBJ1-1; V gene: TRBV20-1; D gene: .; clone size: .; CDR3 DNA: TGCAGTGCTAGAGACAGGCTTGGAGCTTTCTTT; CDR3 protein: CSARDRLGAFF
J gene: TRBJ2-7; V gene: TRBV19; D gene: TRBD2; clone size: few; CDR3 DNA: TGTGCCAGTAGTATGACTAGCGGGAACTCCTACGAGCAGTACTTC; CDR3 protein: CASSMTSGNSYEQYF
J gene: TRBJ1-1; V gene: TRBV6-1; D gene: TRBD1; clone size: .; CDR3 DNA: TGTGCCAGCAGTCCCAGGGGGCGCGGGAGCACTGAAGCTTTCTTT; CDR3 protein: CASSPRGRGSTEAFF
J gene: TRBJ1-1; V gene: TRBV18; D gene: .; clone size: few; CDR3 DNA: TGTGCCAGCTCACGAAGCGCCGAAACTGAAGCTTTCTTT; CDR3 protein: CASSRSAETEAFF
J gene: TRBJ2-7; V gene: TRBV18; D gene: .; clone size: .; CDR3 DNA: TGTGCCAGCTCACCACCCTCTCGCGAGCAGTACTTC; CDR3 protein: CASSPPSREQYF